This T cell receptor beta chain was captured by sequencing in a study of T cells after yellow fever vaccination. The overall study: SMART-Seq v4 Ultra Low Input prepared libraries from low-cell fractions.

This clonotype has only a few counts. No antigen is known for it. MiXCR, run by TCRdb on the 5' RACE reads, gives a single entry per CDR3 protein. The sample yields just over 250,000 distinct CDR3 sequences, around 4.9% seen once. The CDR3 runs 17 residues. The V end lost 6 bases, the J end lost 0 bases, and 15 bases lay between the germline ends. CDR1 is MDHEN and CDR2 is SYDVKM in the germline V gene. Study-level results: Overall, a small share of clonotypes was seen in both CD4 and CD8 compartments. Boosting was followed by the reappearance of most primary-vaccination clones (roughly 95% CD4, about 90% CD8).

The input for sequencing was CD4+ T cells sorted from PBMCs, taken on the day of the yellow fever booster vaccination. This sequence originates from a man between 18 and 35 years old who received the YFV17D yellow fever vaccine. The gene calls are TRBV28 and TRBJ2-6, with D tentatively TRBD2 (5 bases). CDR3: CASSPVPGSSGANVLTF. CDR3 sequence (DNA): TGTGCCAGCAGCCCCGTGCCGGGGAGCTCTGGGGCCAACGTCCTGACTTTC.